The rows below give T cell receptor beta chains drawn from one sample of a study of blood T cell repertoires in COVID-19. The table came from immunoSEQ multiplex PCR; TCRdb's copy has only in-frame clones and leaves some out. The sample includes 150,000 to 180,000 clones, about 89% of them seen just once. The sequenced sample was peripheral blood. These receptors came from a man aged 50 or older with acute or convalescent COVID-19. The CDR3 runs from the conserved cysteine through the conserved F or W. The D gene is left open where the match is weak. Not all rows give a size; the values are once, few, many and, for expanded clones, a class.

D,V,size,J,DNA,CDR3
TRBD1,TRBV5-1,-,TRBJ1-2,TGCGCCAGCAGCTTCACGGCCATGGGGACAGGGTCGGGCTACACCTTC,CASSFTAMGTGSGYTF
TRBD2,TRBV7-8,once,TRBJ2-7,TGTGCCAGCAGCCTGGGACTAGCGGGAGGGTACGAGCAGTACTTC,CASSLGLAGGYEQYF
TRBD2,TRBV5-1,-,TRBJ2-5,TGCGCCAGCAGCCTAACTAGCGGGGGGGCCATGGAGACCCAGTACTTC,CASSLTSGGAMETQYF
-,TRBV9,-,TRBJ1-3,TGTGCCAGCAGCGTCGGGGAGGTGAACACCATATATTTT,CASSVGEVNTIYF
TRBD2,TRBV27,-,TRBJ2-3,TGTGCCAGCAAGGGTACGGGGGGGGTCACAGATACGCAGTATTTT,CASKGTGGVTDTQYF
TRBD1,TRBV11-2,-,TRBJ1-2,TGTGCCAGCAGCTTACGGGGGGGACAGGGGGCGCGTGGCTATGGCTACACCTTC,CASSLRGGQGARGYGYTF
TRBD2,TRBV6-5,-,TRBJ2-3,TGTGCCAGCAGACCGGGGGGGATAGAGACAGATACGCAGTATTTT,CASRPGGIETDTQYF
TRBD2,TRBV9,-,TRBJ2-3,TGTGCCAGCAGCCCTACGGGAGGGTTCACAGATACGCAGTATTTT,CASSPTGGFTDTQYF
-,TRBV6-6,-,TRBJ1-2,TGTGCCAGCAGTTACCCCCAATTCTATGGCTACACCTTC,CASSYPQFYGYTF
-,TRBV27,-,TRBJ2-7,TGTGCCAGCAGTTTACTGCGGGTTCATGGATACGAGCAGTACTTC,CASSLLRVHGYEQYF
-,TRBV10-3,-,TRBJ1-3,TGTGCCATCAGTGCGGGGACTCCGAGCTCTGGAAACACCATATATTTT,CAISAGTPSSGNTIYF
-,TRBV27,-,TRBJ1-5,TGTGCCAGCAGTGGGTGGGGCGGTCAGCCCCAGCATTTT,CASSGWGGQPQHF
TRBD2,TRBV28,-,TRBJ2-5,TGTGCCAGCAGTACTCTTAGCGGGGGGGCAGAGACCCAGTACTTC,CASSTLSGGAETQYF
-,TRBV5-1,-,TRBJ1-1,TGCGCCAGCCGTCGAGCGGGGGAGGCTGAAGCTTTCTTT,CASRRAGEAEAFF
TRBD2,TRBV5-1,-,TRBJ2-5,TGCGCCAGCAGCTCCCGAGCGGGAGTGCCAGAGACCCAGTACTTC,CASSSRAGVPETQYF
-,TRBV18,-,TRBJ2-3,TGTGCCAGCTCACCACCGTGGGAGAGAGATACGCAGTATTTT,CASSPPWERDTQYF
-,TRBV14,-,TRBJ2-7,TGTGCCAGCAGCCACAGGGGCAGGGTTGAGCAGTACTTC,CASSHRGRVEQYF
TRBD2,TRBV24-1,-,TRBJ2-5,TGTGCCACCCATAAACGAGGGACTAAAGTCCAAGAGACCCAGTACTTC,CATHKRGTKVQETQYF
-,TRBV5-1,-,TRBJ2-1,TGCGCCAGCACCCCCACATTAGCGGTATCGGATGAGCAGTTCTTC,CASTPTLAVSDEQFF
TRBD2,TRBV6-1,-,TRBJ2-1,TGTGCCAGCAGTGAGGCTAGCGGGAGGTTACATGAGCAGTTCTTC,CASSEASGRLHEQFF
-,TRBV27,-,TRBJ1-6,TGTGCCAGCAGTTTAAACATATGGGGCAATTCACCCCTCCACTTT,CASSLNIWGNSPLHF
TRBD1,TRBV28,-,TRBJ1-3,TGTGCCAGCAGTCCTCTGCCCGGGACAGGGGGGGGAAACACCATATATTTT,CASSPLPGTGGGNTIYF